The rows below give T cell receptor beta chains drawn from one sample of a study of CD8+ T cells in alopecia areata. Libraries were prepared by immunoSEQ multiplex PCR; TCRdb keeps only in-frame clonotypes and omits some of them. The sample shows under 150,000 clones, 45% to 50% of them seen only once. The sequenced sample was NKG2D-low CD8+ T cells sorted from blood. Every receptor here comes from a human donor with alopecia areata. Each CDR3 is given with its conserved first and last residue. Each record gives: J gene, D gene, V gene, clone size, CDR3 length, CDR3 DNA, CDR3 protein. A D gene is named only where the DNA matches it firmly. Clone size is shown for a subset of rows, as once, few, many or a class of expanded clone.

>TRBJ2-2|TRBD2|TRBV6-4|few|15
TGTGCCAGCAGTGAAGAGACTAGCGGTCCTGGGGAGCTGTTTTTT
CASSEETSGPGELFF
>TRBJ2-5|.|TRBV5-1|.|13
TGCGCCAGCAGCTTCAGCAGGGAGGAGACCCAGTACTTC
CASSFSREETQYF
>TRBJ2-1|.|TRBV5-1|.|13
TGCGCCAGCAGCTTGGAAAGCGGTATTCAGCAGTTCTTC
CASSLESGIQQFF
>TRBJ2-7|TRBD2|TRBV7-2|.|13
TGTGCCAGCAGCTTTTGGGGGAGGGACGAGCAGTACTTC
CASSFWGRDEQYF
>TRBJ2-3|.|TRBV7-8|.|11
TGTGCCAGCAGCACCCTAGATACGCAGTATTTT
CASSTLDTQYF
>TRBJ2-1|.|TRBV27|medium-sized|15
TGTGCCAGCAGCCTGGGGGTAGCGATGCTCAATGAGCAGTTCTTC
CASSLGVAMLNEQFF
>TRBJ2-7|.|TRBV7-9|few|14
TGTGCCAGCAGGAAGGGAGGACAGAGCTACGAGCAGTACTTC
CASRKGGQSYEQYF
>TRBJ2-6|.|TRBV6-5|.|13
TGTGCCAGCAGTTACTCTGGGGCCAACGTCCTGACTTTC
CASSYSGANVLTF
>TRBJ2-6|TRBD1|TRBV6-1|few|17
TGTGCCAGCAGTGGAGGGGGCGGCGTCTCTGGGGCCAACGTCCTGACTTTC
CASSGGGGVSGANVLTF
>TRBJ2-3|.|TRBV5-1|once|15
TGCGCCAGCAGCTTGGACTGGGGAGACACAGATACGCAGTATTTT
CASSLDWGDTDTQYF
>TRBJ2-3|TRBD1|TRBV6-4|few|16
TGTGCCACCCACCGGACAGGGGTTGATAGCACAGATACGCAGTATTTT
CATHRTGVDSTDTQYF
>TRBJ2-3|.|TRBV15|.|12
TGTGCCACCAGCAGAGATCGAGATACGCAGTATTTT
CATSRDRDTQYF
>TRBJ2-1|.|TRBV4-1|.|13
TGCGCCAGCAGCCAAAGGGACAATAATGAGCAGTTCTTC
CASSQRDNNEQFF
>TRBJ2-7|.|TRBV27|.|13
TGTGCCAGCAGTTTACGGGACAACTACGAGCAGTACTTC
CASSLRDNYEQYF
>TRBJ2-2|.|TRBV5-1|.|17
TGCGCCAGCAGAAAGACTAGTGGAACATCGAACACCGGGGAGCTGTTTTTT
CASRKTSGTSNTGELFF
>TRBJ1-1|.|TRBV29-1|few|12
TGCAGCGCCACTCCGGTGAACACTGAAGCTTTCTTT
CSATPVNTEAFF
>TRBJ1-2|.|TRBV29-1|.|13
TGCAGCGTTGAGGACGGAGCCTACTATGGCTACACCTTC
CSVEDGAYYGYTF
>TRBJ2-1|TRBD2|TRBV29-1|.|14
TGCAGCGTTGAGGGACTAGCGGACTACAATGAGCAGTTCTTC
CSVEGLADYNEQFF
>TRBJ1-1|.|TRBV4-1|.|13
TGCGCCAGCAGCCACAGAGTGGACACTGAAGCTTTCTTT
CASSHRVDTEAFF
>TRBJ2-7|TRBD1|TRBV29-1|.|12
TGCAGCGTCGGGACAGGGGACCACGAGCAGTACTTC
CSVGTGDHEQYF
>TRBJ1-1|.|TRBV7-2|few|12
TGTGCCAGCAGCTTAGCCTCCACTGAAGCTTTCTTT
CASSLASTEAFF
>TRBJ2-1|.|TRBV11-2|.|13
TGTGCCAGCAGCCGCCTTTCTTACTTCCGTCGGTTCTTC
CASSRLSYFRRFF
>TRBJ2-3|.|TRBV29-1|.|15
TGCAGCGTTGAACCTTCTGGGGTCGGCACAGATACGCAGTATTTT
CSVEPSGVGTDTQYF
>TRBJ2-2|.|TRBV29-1|few|14
TGCAGCGTTGAAGGAGGGAGTGACACCGGGGAGCTGTTTTTT
CSVEGGSDTGELFF
>TRBJ1-1|.|TRBV29-1|.|11
TGCAGCATCCCCAGACAGGAAGAAGCTTTCTTT
CSIPRQEEAFF
>TRBJ2-3|.|TRBV29-1|.|11
TGCAGCGTCAATGACGGAGATACGCAGTATTTT
CSVNDGDTQYF
>TRBJ1-1|.|TRBV30|.|11
TGTGCCTGGACCCCGGGCGGTGAAGCTTTCTTT
CAWTPGGEAFF
>TRBJ2-1|.|TRBV29-1|.|13
TGCAGCGTTGTGACGGGGGTCGACAATGAGCAGTTCTTC
CSVVTGVDNEQFF
>TRBJ2-3|.|TRBV29-1|.|10
TGCAGCGTTGAAGATGGGTCCCAGTATTTT
CSVEDGSQYF
>TRBJ2-5|TRBD1|TRBV13|.|15
TGTGCCAGCAGCGCGCCCGGGACAGGGATTGAGACCCAGTACTTC
CASSAPGTGIETQYF
>TRBJ2-6|TRBD1|TRBV9|.|15
TGTGCCAGCAGCGGACAGGGGTTGGGGGCCAACGTCCTGACTTTC
CASSGQGLGANVLTF
>TRBJ2-1|TRBD1|TRBV29-1|few|15
TGCAGCTCCGAAGACCGGGACAGGGGTGAAAATGAGCAGTTCTTC
CSSEDRDRGENEQFF
>TRBJ1-1|.|TRBV7-9|few|11
TGTGCCAGCAGCTGGAACACTGAAGCTTTCTTT
CASSWNTEAFF
>TRBJ2-2|.|TRBV2|.|12
TGTGCCAGCAGTGAAACGTCGAGGGAGCTGTTTTTT
CASSETSRELFF
>TRBJ1-5|.|TRBV7-9|few|15
TGTGCCAGCAGCCCGGCGGGACGGGGCAATCAGCCCCAGCATTTT
CASSPAGRGNQPQHF
>TRBJ2-6|.|TRBV30|.|13
TGTGCCTGCCACGGTTCCGGGGCCAACGTCCTGACTTTC
CACHGSGANVLTF
>TRBJ1-5|.|TRBV5-6|few|12
TGTGCCAGCAGCGTGGGAGGTCAGCCCCAGCATTTT
CASSVGGQPQHF
>TRBJ2-1|TRBD2|TRBV6-5|few|15
TGTGCCAGCAGTACGGGACTAGCGGGAGCCCTTGAGCAGTTCTTC
CASSTGLAGALEQFF
>TRBJ2-6|.|TRBV6-5|.|14
TGTGCCAGCAGTTACGGGACTGGGGCCAACGTCCTGACTTTC
CASSYGTGANVLTF
>TRBJ2-7|.|TRBV5-1|.|14
TGCGCCAGCAGCTTTCTAGGGACCTCCTACGAGCAGTACTTC
CASSFLGTSYEQYF
>TRBJ2-7|.|TRBV29-1|few|14
TGCAGCGTTGGGTACCATGGACTATCCTACGAGCAGTACTTC
CSVGYHGLSYEQYF
>TRBJ2-6|.|TRBV29-1|few|16
TGCAGCGTTGTGGGGGAGACCAACTCTGGGGCCAACGTCCTGACTTTC
CSVVGETNSGANVLTF
>TRBJ2-7|.|TRBV30|.|10
TGTGCCTGGGGAACCTACGAGCAGTACTTC
CAWGTYEQYF
>TRBJ2-1|.|TRBV30|.|14
TGTGCCTGGAGGGTCGGGACCGATTACAATGAGCAGTTCTTC
CAWRVGTDYNEQFF
>TRBJ2-7|.|TRBV11-2|.|13
TGTGCCAGCAGCTTAGGAACGGGCTACGAGCAGTACTTC
CASSLGTGYEQYF
>TRBJ1-6|.|TRBV11-2|.|14
TGTGCCAGCAGCTCGTCGATAGAGAATTCACCCCTCCACTTT
CASSSSIENSPLHF
>TRBJ1-1|.|TRBV29-1|few|14
TGCAGCGTTGGGGCCCGAACAGGATACACTGAAGCTTTCTTT
CSVGARTGYTEAFF
>TRBJ1-5|.|TRBV27|.|14
TGTGCCAGCAGCAACGGTGACGGCAATCAGCCCCAGCATTTT
CASSNGDGNQPQHF
>TRBJ2-7|.|TRBV4-1|.|13
TGCGCCAGCAGCCAAGATGGAACCTACGAGCAGTACTTC
CASSQDGTYEQYF
>TRBJ2-1|.|TRBV2|.|10
TGTGCCAGCAGGGGAGATGAGCAGTTCTTC
CASRGDEQFF
>TRBJ2-3|TRBD2|TRBV6-4|.|14
TGTGCCAGCAGTGTAGCGGGAGGGACAGATACGCAGTATTTT
CASSVAGGTDTQYF